One and the same sample provided the 3 T cell receptor beta chains below, sequenced in a study of vaccination and CD4 T cells after COVID-19 (dated by TCRdb to 2022 to 2024). Libraries were prepared through PCR. Sequencing instrument: Illumina iSeq 100. DNA from cultured CD4+ T cells underwent TCR sequencing with the Oncomine TCR Beta short-read assay at the Johns Hopkins FTIC core. The raw public reads went through TCRdb reprocessing: fastp at Q25, MiXCR clone calling, in-frame beta chains kept. Rows merge per CDR3 protein into single entries with the most common DNA and genes. This sample holds several thousand distinct CDR3 sequences; 53% were observed only once. The ten top clones hold roughly 18% of the sample. The meaning of the sample's treatment or condition label: approximately 9-day PBMC culture with coronavirus spike peptide pools or control peptides (ViraFEST assay). CD4+ T cells from unexposed donors were collected before the COVID-19 pandemic (2011-2018).

What these receptors recognize is not known. Sequences were obtained from CD4+ T cells from blood, cultured in vitro. These receptors were obtained from a human donor in good health.

There are a few counts of this clonotype. The chain couples TRBV6-1 to TRBJ1-1; D is unclear. Germline loops: CDR1 MNHNS, CDR2 SASEGT. V lost 8 bases and J 11 bases, leaving 15 bases between the germline ends. The CDR3 totals 11 residues. The CDR3 DNA sequence: TGTGCCAGCGGACTAGTTGGGGTCGCTTTCTTT. Its protein is CASGLVGVAFF.

This sequence joins TRBV19 and TRBJ1-3, with D possibly matching TRBD1 (6 bases). The V gene's germline CDR1 is LNHDA and CDR2 SQIVND (reference sequence). CDR3 length: 18 amino acids. Trimming pared 3 bases from V and 0 bases from J, leaving 18 bases between. The CDR3 sequence: CASSMDSGTSSSGNTIYF. The CDR3 nucleotides read TGTGCCAGTAGTATGGATTCCGGGACATCGAGCTCTGGAAACACCATATATTTT.

The CDR3 spells CASSLASGQNYEQYF. The CDR3 bases are TGTGCCAGTAGTTTGGCCTCGGGACAAAACTACGAGCAGTACTTC. The chain links TRBV19 to TRBJ2-7; D may be TRBD1 (6 bases). Trimming left V 5 bases short and J 3 bases short, with 17 bases between. This CDR3 comprises 15 residues. Germline CDR1 LNHDA, CDR2 SQIVND (reference sequence). The full variable domain, its missing parts supplied by reference TRBV19 and TRBJ2-7, is DGGITQSPKYLFRKEGQNVTLSCEQNLNHDAMYWYRQDPGQGLRLIYYSQIVNDFQKGDIAEGYSVSREKKESFPLTVTSAQKNPTAFYLCASSLASGQNYEQYFGPGTRLTVT.